These 19 T cell receptor beta chains share one sample of origin, sequenced in a study of T cell responses to AZD1222 COVID-19 vaccine. TCRdb keeps only in-frame clones here, not all; method: immunoSEQ multiplex PCR. Found here are roughly 120,000 clones, 88% of them singletons; the top ten hold roughly a sixth. The material sequenced was peripheral blood, taken on day 0 of MenACWY control vaccination. Source of these receptors: an adult in good health.

The chain has TRBV6-5 and TRBJ2-1; 11 bases agree with TRBD2. The germline V gene has CDR1 MNHEY and CDR2 SVGAGI. J gave up 2 bases and V 7 bases, and 4 bases lay outside the gene matches. The CDR3 length is 15 residues. The CDR3 region is CASKASGRTYNEQFF. The CDR3 DNA follows: TGTGCCAGCAAAGCTAGCGGGAGGACCTACAATGAGCAGTTCTTC.

The chain uses TRBV27 and TRBJ2-2; 11 nucleotides agree with TRBD2. Germline V CDR1 and CDR2: MNHEY, SMNVEV (reference sequence). The V and J ends lost 2 bases and 0 bases, in that order; junction bases with no gene match: 5. This CDR3 has 18 amino acids. The CDR3 DNA reads as TGTGCCAGCAGTTTAGACGGGGGACTAGCGGCGAACACCGGGGAGCTGTTTTTT. Translating gives CASSLDGGLAANTGELFF.

Many counts were recorded for this clone. V usage is TRBV12-3 or TRBV12-4 and J usage is TRBJ1-1; a weak D match, TRBD1 (6 bases). The CDR3 totals 13 residues. V was shortened by 3 bases and J by 5 bases, with 10 bases between the two germline ends. The CDR3 nucleotides are TGTGCCAGCAGTTTGGACAGCGGGACTGAAGCTTTCTTT. Protein: CASSLDSGTEAFF.

This clone came up once. J is TRBJ1-5 and V is TRBV28; D may be TRBD1 (5 bases). Germline loops: CDR1 MDHEN, CDR2 SYDVKM. V shed 8 bases and J shed 3 bases, with 8 bases lying between them. The CDR3 spans 12 residues. The DNA for the CDR3 is TGTGCCAGCTCGGGGCCCAATCAGCCCCAGCATTTT. Translating gives CASSGPNQPQHF.

CDR3 region: CASRPGLATGEQFF. DNA for the CDR3: TGTGCCAGCCGACCGGGACTAGCGACAGGTGAGCAGTTCTTC. The chain links TRBV19 to TRBJ2-1, with 10 nucleotides matching TRBD2. This CDR3 is built from 14 residues. Germline trimming cut 9 bases from V and 9 bases from J; bases unmatched to any gene: 11. Germline V gives CDR1 LNHDA, CDR2 SQIVND (reference sequence).

The V gene is TRBV10-3, the J gene TRBJ2-5; D possibly corresponds to TRBD2 (6 bases). Germline CDR1 ENHRY, CDR2 SYGVKD. This CDR3 region has 12 residues. V lost 10 bases and J lost 5, with 14 bases in between. CDR3 in amino acids: CATGAGWETQYF. CDR3 in DNA: TGTGCCACCGGGGCGGGGTGGGAGACCCAGTACTTC.

V usage is TRBV12-5 and J usage is TRBJ1-5; D is undetermined. CDR1 and CDR2 from the germline V gene are LGHNT and FRNRAP. The CDR3 extends over 13 amino acids. Trimming stripped 5 bases from V and 5 bases from J, with 10 bases between. The CDR3: CASGTRSDQPQHF. The CDR3 DNA reads TGTGCTAGTGGTACTAGAAGTGATCAGCCCCAGCATTTT.

The rearrangement joins TRBV9 to TRBJ2-7; 10 nucleotides line up with TRBD1. The CDR3 sequence is 16 residues long. V trimming: 0 bases; J trimming: 3 bases; junction bases outside the gene matches: 6. Germline-derived CDR1 and CDR2 are SGDLS and YYNGEE. The CDR3 DNA is TGTGCCAGCAGCGTAGGAGGGACAGGGGCCTTCTACGAGCAGTACTTC. As protein: CASSVGGTGAFYEQYF.

The V gene is TRBV27, the J gene TRBJ2-3; the D call may be TRBD1 or TRBD2 (5 bases each). The V gene's germline CDR1 is MNHEY and CDR2 SMNVEV (reference sequence). Trimming pared 5 bases from V and 2 bases from J, leaving 23 bases between. The CDR3 is 18 amino acids. CDR3 in amino acids: CASSHYRGQVADTDTQYF. The CDR3 DNA reads TGTGCCAGCAGTCATTATCGGGGCCAAGTAGCCGACACAGATACGCAGTATTTT.

The chain links TRBV29-1 to TRBJ1-3; no reliable D call. Germline CDR1 and CDR2: SQVTM and ANQGSEA. The V end lost 4 bases, the J end lost 0 bases, and 7 bases lay between the germline ends. The CDR3 spans 13 residues. Here the CDR3 DNA reads TGCAGCGTTGGGACGAGCTCTGGAAACACCATATATTTT. Its translation is CSVGTSSGNTIYF.

V gene TRBV18 combines with J gene TRBJ2-2; 13 nucleotides align to TRBD2. V shed 4 bases, J shed 3 bases, and the junction held 8 bases outside the gene matches. Germline CDR1 KGHSH, CDR2 LQKENI. The CDR3 runs to 18 residues. This CDR3 is CASSRRPGLAGDTGELFF. The CDR3 DNA follows: TGTGCCAGCTCACGGCGCCCCGGACTAGCGGGAGACACCGGGGAGCTGTTTTTT.

The chain combines TRBV7-9 with TRBJ2-5; D possibly corresponds to TRBD2 (6 bases). This CDR3 has 14 amino acids. The V gene lost 5 bases and the J gene lost 5 bases, with 15 bases spanning the gap. CDR1 and CDR2 from the germline V gene are SEHNR and FQNEAQ (reference sequence). The CDR3 spells CASSPLDREETQYF. CDR3 coding DNA: TGTGCCAGCAGCCCCTTGGACCGGGAGGAGACCCAGTACTTC.

The chain links TRBV30 to TRBJ1-5; 10 nucleotides align to TRBD1. There are 15 residues in the CDR3. Germline V gene data show CDR1 as GTSNPN and CDR2 as SVGIG (reference sequence). Trimming at V came to 3 bases and at J to 2 bases, leaving 4 bases not matched to a gene. The CDR3 bases are TGTGCCTGGAGGAAGGGGACAGGGGGCAATCAGCCCCAGCATTTT. It encodes CAWRKGTGGNQPQHF.

This chain joins TRBV7-9 and TRBJ1-2; D not certain. CDR1 is SEHNR, CDR2 FQNEAQ, per germline (reference sequence). The CDR3 covers 15 residues. Trimming pared 5 bases from V and 2 bases from J, leaving 15 bases between. As DNA, the CDR3 is TGTGCCAGCAGCCAAAGTTTTTCCTCGAACTATGGCTACACCTTC. Protein: CASSQSFSSNYGYTF.

The V and J genes are TRBV19 and TRBJ1-1; D uncertain. Germline V gene lookup returns CDR1 LNHDA and CDR2 SQIVND (reference sequence). V lost 5 bases to trimming and J lost 2 bases, with 6 bases between them. The CDR3 covers 12 residues. CDR3 in DNA: TGTGCCAGTAGTGTCGACAACACTGAAGCTTTCTTT. Its protein is CASSVDNTEAFF.

This chain connects TRBV9 to TRBJ2-1; 8 nucleotides match TRBD2. Looked up from germline, CDR1 is SGDLS and CDR2 is YYNGEE. The CDR3 totals 15 residues. V gave up 0 bases and J gave up 6 bases; unmatched junction bases: 5. The CDR3 nucleotides read TGTGCCAGCAGCGTAGCGGGAGGGCCCGGCAATGAGCAGTTCTTC. This sequence encodes CASSVAGGPGNEQFF.

This clone is a singleton in its sample. The chain is built from TRBV5-1 and TRBJ1-4; D is ambiguous. V lost 0 bases to trimming and J lost 8 bases, with 5 bases between them. CDR1 and CDR2 (germline): SGHRS, YFSETQ. This CDR3 is 12 amino acids long. CDR3 in amino acids: CASSLDGEKLFF. As DNA, the CDR3 is TGCGCCAGCAGCTTGGATGGGGAAAAACTGTTTTTT.

J is TRBJ2-5 and V is TRBV18, with 7 bases aligning to TRBD1. V shed 3 bases, J shed 5 bases, and the junction held 12 bases outside the gene matches. This CDR3 has 16 residues. Germline V lookup: CDR1 KGHSH, CDR2 LQKENI. For the CDR3, the DNA is TGTGCCAGCTCACCGGTGGACAGGTCCCTTGGGGAGACCCAGTACTTC. Its protein product is CASSPVDRSLGETQYF.

This rearrangement joins TRBV6-2 or TRBV6-3 to TRBJ2-1; maybe TRBD2 (5 bases). Germline V gene lookup returns CDR1 MNHEY and CDR2 SVGEGT. The length of the CDR3 is 14 residues. V was cut by 2 bases and J by 8 bases, with 13 bases left in between. The CDR3 DNA is TGTGCCAGCAGTTACAGGGTGGGAGAAGATGAGCAGTTCTTC. This sequence encodes CASSYRVGEDEQFF.